The rows below give T cell receptor beta chains drawn from one sample of a study of blood T cell repertoires in COVID-19. Clones were sequenced by immunoSEQ multiplex PCR, and TCRdb holds only the in-frame ones, with some missing. The sample includes 150,000 to 200,000 clones, 80% to 95% seen only once; the top ten take around 0.53%. Sequences were obtained from peripheral blood. Receptors originate from a man aged 50 to 60 with acute or convalescent COVID-19. Both conserved end residues are part of each CDR3. A D gene is named only where the DNA matches it firmly.

cdr3_length v_call d_call cdr3_aa
17 TRBV19 TRBD1 CASSIPATGGGANVLTF
16 TRBV19 NA CASSISGFSVNYGYTF
16 TRBV28 TRBD1 CASSLWGQGAGQPQHF
14 TRBV28 NA CASRPPGSPYGYTF
12 TRBV13 NA CASSLQDYGYTF
17 TRBV18 TRBD2 CASSPGLAGRRGATQYF
17 TRBV7-8 TRBD1 CASSSPYDRVNTGELFF
18 TRBV28 TRBD2 CASSTWTSSPSGANVLTF
10 TRBV20-1 TRBD1 CSARGTGWTF
14 TRBV6-5 NA CASSQRDPRDGYTF
14 TRBV30 NA CAWNFGQINEKLFF
15 TRBV28 NA CATSHRSRPAYGYTF
16 TRBV3-1/TRBV3-2 TRBD2 CASSQGASGRYNEQFF
16 TRBV5-5 TRBD2 CASSYLGLAGQETQYF
18 TRBV5-6 TRBD1 CASSLAGRSGQGASGYTF
14 TRBV6-5 TRBD2 CASSYSTSGYEQYF
14 TRBV4-1 NA CASSQGLGNQPQHF
14 TRBV10-3 TRBD1 CATRGQDSGNTIYF
14 TRBV15 TRBD2 CATKIGLEKETQYF
17 TRBV4-1 NA CASSQDGGQSRGETQYF
13 TRBV7-3 NA CASSSASADTQYF
13 TRBV4-2 NA CASSQAGSGELFF
16 TRBV13 TRBD2 CASSSLAGGDTDTQYF
13 TRBV12-3/TRBV12-4 NA CASSSDRWNEQYF
16 TRBV15 TRBD1 CATSRAGTGGTLEQFF
15 TRBV28 NA CASSYTGAWNTEAFF
13 TRBV5-6 TRBD2 CASSLLAGYEQYF
17 TRBV5-4 NA CASSLGLRDVTGETQYF
15 TRBV6-2/TRBV6-3 TRBD2 CASSLSGVSYNEQFF
15 TRBV6-5 NA CASSRHLEGNQPQHF
16 TRBV6-5 TRBD2 CASSYSGLAGYNEQFF
15 TRBV10-3 TRBD1 CAISEATGLGYEQYF
13 TRBV5-6 TRBD2 CASSPGRGNEQFF
13 TRBV3-1/TRBV3-2 NA CASSQDRWGEAFF
14 TRBV5-4 TRBD1 CASSSGQGGTEAFF
14 TRBV28 TRBD1 CASSTQGAVYGYTF
16 TRBV7-6 TRBD2 CASSLGAGGPADTQYF
16 TRBV27 TRBD2 CASSLPGGLNTGELFF
14 TRBV19 NA CASIAGWNTGELFF